Listed here is a single TCR beta chain. These data belong to a study of blood T cell repertoires in COVID-19. Original processing notes: Scientists estimated how many nucleated cells there were by amplifying reference gene primers. The table came from immunoSEQ multiplex PCR; TCRdb's copy has only in-frame clones and leaves some out. The V and J calls and the clone size are those of that table, but D and trimming were determined from the DNA. Among fewer than 500,000 clones listed, roughly 87% were seen once. CDR1 is GTSNPN, CDR2 SVGIG, per germline (reference sequence). The CDR3 totals 11 residues. Ages ranged from roughly 18 to 100 years, with residence in around 24 US areas. Cohort placement rested on clinical history that participants reported themselves. Two consecutive negative NP/OP PCR tests, clearance, or resolved symptoms defined Cohort 3 recovery.

V gene TRBV30 combines with J gene TRBJ1-1; D remains unclear. The receptor's source is a woman between 18 and 29 years old who had recovered from COVID-19. The source material was PBMCs or T cells enriched from blood (not recorded which). Written as DNA, the CDR3 is TGTGCGTGGGCCTTGAACACTGAAGCTTTCTTT. Translation: CAWALNTEAFF.